This T cell receptor (beta chain) emerged from a study of tissue T cells after allogeneic stem cell transplantation. Study-level points and caveats: The study did not identify alloreactive or antigen-specific tissue TCRs, and some clones might be persisting host cells.

About this clone: Its antigen is unknown. Gene labels here are mouse ones. Read sequence stops 1 residue before the CDR3 end, and the germline J gene provides the missing end.

CDR1 is SGHSN and CDR2 is HYEKVE in the germline V gene. Deletions cut 0 bases from V and 0 bases from J, with 3 bases between. CDR3 length: 13 amino acids. Assay: immunoSEQ multiplex PCR; the TCRdb copy retains only in-frame clones and omits some. The repertoire includes 45,000 to 50,000 clones, roughly 73% of them detected once, and roughly 0.77% sits in the top ten. The chain uses TRBV12-1 and TRBJ2-3; D is undetermined. Sequenced sample: sorted cells pooled from one or two spleens. This clonotype was obtained from a pool of C57BL/6 mice in good health. The sequenced CDR3 bases are TGTGCCAGCTCTCTCCTTAGTGCAGAAACGCTGTAT. Translated, it gives CASSLLSAETLY. The full CDR3 is CASSLLSAETLYF. Looking up the rest from reference TRBV12-1 and TRBJ2-3 gives the full variable domain: DSGVVQSPRHIIKEKGGRSVLTCIPISGHSNVVWYQQTLGKELKFLIQHYEKVERDKGFLPSRFSVQQFDDYHSEMNMSALELEDSAMYFCASSLLSAETLYFGSGTRLTVL.